This TCR beta chain came from a study of brain T cells in children with intractable seizures. Generated by immunoSEQ multiplex PCR, the TCRdb table keeps only in-frame clones and is missing some. The data show hundreds of thousands of clones, over 90% seen once. The time point: blood from clinic visit 5 months post-surgery; TSC patient then seizure free. The sample was peripheral blood, taken less than 6 months after surgery. This sequence originates from a boy under three years old with tuberous sclerosis and intractable seizures.

The CDR3, as DNA: TGTGCCAGCAGCTTAGTAGGGGAGCCGGGAACGCAGTATTTT. Encoded protein: CASSLVGEPGTQYF. The V call is TRBV7-3, the J call TRBJ2-3, with D possibly called TRBD1 or TRBD2 (5 bases each). The CDR3 contains 14 residues. V shed 2 bases and J shed 9 bases, with 15 bases lying between them. Germline-derived CDR1 and CDR2 are SGHTA and FQGTGA. Full variable domain (missing parts from reference TRBV7-3 and TRBJ2-3): GAGVSQTPSNKVTEKGKYVELRCDPISGHTALYWYRQSLGQGPEFLIYFQGTGAADDSGLPNDRFFAVRPEGSVSTLKIQRTERGDSAVYLCASSLVGEPGTQYFGPGTRLTVL.